This T cell receptor beta chain comes out of a study of blood T cells in healthy people across ages. The CDR3 consists of 13 residues. Trimming cost V 7 bases and J 1 base, with 10 bases left between them. Germline V lookup: CDR1 SQVTM, CDR2 ANQGSEA. A second roughly 6 to 12 cycle PCR used barcoded and J-beta primers. MiXCR, run by TCRdb on the 5' RACE reads, gives a single entry per CDR3 protein. The sample lists roughly 800,000 distinct CDR3 sequences; just under 25% were seen once. Per sample, a minimum of 6.5 million PBMCs were isolated. These data also formed part of another study, on T cells of mothers and their children.

This sequence originates from a boy between 10 and 17 years old in good health. This chain connects TRBV29-1 to TRBJ2-2; D unresolved. Sequences were obtained from blood. CDR3 DNA sequence: TGCAGCGCCGAGACACGGAACACCGGGGAGCTGTTTTTT. Encoded protein: CSAETRNTGELFF.